This T cell receptor (beta chain) was recovered during a study of vaccination and CD4 T cells after COVID-19. For the study at large: The convalescents comprised six males and four females, two of them Hispanic. Sample collection from a few convalescent patients took place at day 14 and days 161 to 241 post-vaccination.

The CDR3 is 16 amino acids. J was trimmed by 3 bases and V by 6 bases; bases with no gene match: 16. From germline, CDR1 is DFQATT and CDR2 SNEGSKA (reference sequence). This sample's time point: late sampling 161 to 241 days after vaccination in a few convalescent patients. Indicated treatment: approximately nine-day PBMC culture with coronavirus spike peptide pools or control peptides (ViraFEST assay). Antigen-specific T cells were expanded with peptide pools by ViraFEST, and TCRs were then sequenced. On this clonotype itself: Its target is unknown.

With the Oncomine TCR Beta short-read assay, DNA from cultured CD4+ T cells was sequenced. The template was genomic DNA from cultured CD4+ T cells. TCRdb reanalysed the PCR reads using MiXCR and keeps one entry per CDR3 protein. In the table there are more than 20,000 distinct CDR3 sequences, approximately 30% of which are singletons. This chain connects TRBV20-1 to TRBJ2-7, with TRBD2 matching 8 bases. The origin of this receptor is a human donor who had recovered from COVID-19. Sequencing used CD4+ T cells from blood, cultured in vitro, obtained about 7 months after SARS-CoV-2 vaccination. CDR3 amino acids: CSAHPALGGRYYEQYF. The CDR3, as DNA: TGCAGTGCCCACCCGGCGTTGGGCGGGAGGTACTACGAGCAGTACTTC.